Below, 27 T cell receptor beta chains from the same sample are listed, as sequenced in a study of CD8 T cells in ankylosing spondylitis. Each CDR3 protein is one row after TCRdb ran MiXCR on the 5' RACE reads. Counted here are roughly 180,000 distinct CDR3 sequences, just over 9.5% occurring once; the ten biggest clones make up less than 15%. Sequencing used blood, either unsorted or a sorted T cell fraction (not recorded which). The receptors were gathered from a female donor with ankylosing spondylitis or in good health (not recorded which).

This clonotype has ten or more counts. The chain recombines TRBV20-1 with TRBJ2-1; 9 bases agree with TRBD2. The CDR3 sequence is 17 residues long. CDR1 is DFQATT and CDR2 is SNEGSKA in the germline V gene (reference sequence). Trimming cost V 5 bases and J 2 bases; bases outside gene matches: 13. The CDR3 sequence: CSAPKLLAGATYNEQFF. For the CDR3, the DNA is TGCAGTGCTCCGAAACTACTAGCGGGTGCGACCTACAATGAGCAGTTCTTC.

The chain carries TRBV20-1 and TRBJ2-1; D is possibly TRBD2 (6 bases). The ends were cut back, 5 bases at V and 2 bases at J, with 13 bases in the middle. Per germline, CDR1 DFQATT and CDR2 SNEGSKA (reference sequence). The CDR3 totals 14 residues. Written as DNA, the CDR3 is TGCAGTGCTTCACATAGCGGCGCCTACAATGAGCAGTTCTTC. This gives the protein CSASHSGAYNEQFF.

This chain joins TRBV12-3 or TRBV12-4 and TRBJ2-3; unclear D gene. Trimming pared 6 bases from V and 4 bases from J, leaving 5 bases between. The CDR3 has 11 residues. The CDR3 nucleotides read TGTGCCAGCAGCCAAGCAGATACGCAGTATTTT. Encoded protein: CASSQADTQYF.

This clonotype has ten or more counts. The rearrangement links TRBV7-8 to TRBJ1-4; 7 nucleotides align to TRBD1. V shed 6 bases and J 10 bases; nucleotides not matched to a gene: 14. The CDR3 loop spans 15 amino acids. Germline V gene sequence: CDR1 SGHVS, CDR2 FQNEAQ. This CDR3 is CASRLNRGHMGKLFF. CDR3 nucleotide sequence: TGTGCCAGCAGGTTAAACAGGGGCCACATGGGAAAACTGTTTTTT.

This clonotype was seen a handful of times. This chain links TRBV28 with TRBJ2-1; D is perhaps TRBD2 (5 bases). There are 20 residues in the CDR3. Trimming shortened V by 0 bases and J by 0 bases, and 21 bases separated the two germline ends. In germline, CDR1 is MDHEN, CDR2 SYDVKM. The CDR3 nucleotides read TGTGCCAGCAGTTTATGGGCTGTAACTAGGGATTCCGGCTCCTACAATGAGCAGTTCTTC. Its translation: CASSLWAVTRDSGSYNEQFF.

The chain carries TRBV7-6 and TRBJ2-1; 8 bases fit TRBD1. The germline CDR1 and CDR2 sequences are SGHVS and FNYEAQ. V shed 1 base and J 7 bases; nucleotides not matched to a gene: 0. The CDR3 is 13 amino acids. CDR3 sequence reads: CASSLGTGNEQFF. The CDR3 region has the DNA TGTGCCAGCAGCTTAGGGACAGGGAATGAGCAGTTCTTC.

This clonotype was recorded a few times. The V and J genes are TRBV27 and TRBJ2-3; possibly TRBD2 for D (6 bases). Germline assignment: CDR1 MNHEY and CDR2 SMNVEV (reference sequence). The CDR3 runs 15 residues. V was trimmed by 6 bases and J by 2 bases, leaving 15 bases between them. Written as DNA, the CDR3 is TGTGCCAGCAGCACCTCGGCGGGACTCACAGATACGCAGTATTTT. Translated: CASSTSAGLTDTQYF.

The rearrangement joins TRBV19 to TRBJ2-2; either TRBD1 or TRBD2 may supply D (5 bases each). Per germline, CDR1 LNHDA and CDR2 SQIVND (reference sequence). The V end was cut by 7 bases, the J end by 3 bases, with 12 bases between. The CDR3 consists of 14 residues. The CDR3 nucleotides read TGTGCCAGTAAAAAGGGACCCTACACCGGGGAGCTGTTTTTT. Protein product: CASKKGPYTGELFF. The variable domain in full, with the rest retrieved from reference TRBV19 and TRBJ2-2, is DGGITQSPKYLFRKEGQNVTLSCEQNLNHDAMYWYRQDPGQGLRLIYYSQIVNDFQKGDIAEGYSVSREKKESFPLTVTSAQKNPTAFYLCASKKGPYTGELFFGEGSRLTVL.

The V call is TRBV27, the J call TRBJ2-1, with D hard to call. Trimming pared 2 bases from V and 5 bases from J, leaving 7 bases between. The CDR3 extends over 13 amino acids. Germline CDR1 is MNHEY and CDR2 is SMNVEV (reference sequence). The CDR3 region is CASSLGQNNEQFF. DNA of the CDR3: TGTGCCAGCAGTTTAGGGCAGAACAATGAGCAGTTCTTC.

The sample holds many counts of this clonotype. The chain recombines TRBV11-2 with TRBJ2-5, with TRBD2 identical over 9 bases. Trimming cost V 5 bases and J 10 bases; bases outside gene matches: 11. This CDR3 has 14 residues. Germline V lookup: CDR1 SGHAT, CDR2 FQNNGV. CDR3 bases: TGTGCCAGCAGCCCTACTCTAGCGGGAAGAGACCAGTACTTC. This sequence encodes CASSPTLAGRDQYF.

This chain uses TRBV2 with TRBJ2-1; 10 positions agree with TRBD2. The CDR3 is 18 residues long. J lost 7 bases, V lost 1 base, and 13 bases had no gene match. The germline CDR1 and CDR2 sequences are SNHLY and FYNNEI. The CDR3 reads CASSEGDRLAGLSNEQFF. The CDR3 nucleotides are TGTGCCAGCAGTGAAGGGGACCGACTAGCGGGCCTTTCGAATGAGCAGTTCTTC.

The chain uses TRBV7-9 and TRBJ2-7, with 7 bases fitting TRBD1. The V gene's germline CDR1 is SEHNR and CDR2 FQNEAQ (reference sequence). The CDR3 has 16 amino acids. Germline trimming cut 2 bases from V and 3 bases from J; bases unmatched to any gene: 10. CDR3 sequence reads: CASSLPLVGDSYEQYF. CDR3 nucleotides: TGTGCCAGCAGCTTACCACTCGTGGGGGACAGCTACGAGCAGTACTTC.

This clonotype was counted only a few times. The chain carries TRBV1 and TRBJ1-1. TRBV1 is reported as a pseudogene. This CDR3 is built from 17 residues. In nucleotides, the CDR3 is TGCACCAGCAGCCCTAGTGGGCCTTCAATCCGGGACACTGAAGCTTTCTTT. Amino acids: CTSSPSGPSIRDTEAFF.

This clonotype has ten or more counts. J is TRBJ2-1 and V is TRBV7-8, with TRBD1 as a possible D gene (6 bases). Trimming removed 4 bases at V and 4 bases at J, with 14 bases between. From germline, CDR1 is SGHVS and CDR2 FQNEAQ. The CDR3 is made up of 15 amino acids. The CDR3 coding sequence is TGTGCCAGCAGCTCTTCGATGGGGGCTTACAATGAGCAGTTCTTC. Its protein product is CASSSSMGAYNEQFF.

This clonotype was seen ten or more times. The chain has TRBV9 and TRBJ2-1; TRBD2 aligns across 8 bases. V trimming: 4 bases; J trimming: 6 bases; junction bases outside the gene matches: 9. Germline CDR1 SGDLS, CDR2 YYNGEE. The CDR3 contains 15 residues. The CDR3 loop reads CASSPYVLAGNEQFF. Written as DNA, the CDR3 is TGTGCCAGCAGCCCTTATGTCCTAGCGGGCAATGAGCAGTTCTTC.

The chain links TRBV27 to TRBJ2-5; D uncertain. The CDR3 length is 11 residues. Germline CDR1 is MNHEY and CDR2 is SMNVEV (reference sequence). The ends were cut back, 9 bases at V and 5 bases at J, with 10 bases in the middle. In nucleotides, the CDR3 is TGTGCCAGTAGACATGGGGAGACCCAGTACTTC. Its protein product is CASRHGETQYF.

The chain links TRBV7-9 to TRBJ2-3, with TRBD1 matching 9 bases. Germline loops: CDR1 SEHNR, CDR2 FQNEAQ (reference sequence). V was clipped by 5 bases and J by 1 base; unmatched bases: 7. The CDR3 is 16 amino acids. Here the CDR3 reads CASSLGQGVGTDTQYF. CDR3 DNA: TGTGCCAGCAGCCTGGGACAGGGAGTGGGCACAGATACGCAGTATTTT.

Only a few counts were recorded for this clonotype. The rearrangement joins TRBV11-2 to TRBJ2-1; D may be TRBD1 or TRBD2 (6 bases each). The V gene lost 4 bases and the J gene lost 9 bases, with 13 bases spanning the gap. The CDR3 loop spans 13 amino acids. Germline CDR1 SGHAT, CDR2 FQNNGV. The CDR3 reads CASSWGAGSEQFF. The CDR3 nucleotides are TGTGCCAGCAGCTGGGGGGCGGGTAGTGAGCAGTTCTTC.

This clonotype has a handful of counts. This chain uses TRBV7-8 with TRBJ1-1, with 8 positions matching TRBD1. Looked up from germline, CDR1 is SGHVS and CDR2 is FQNEAQ. The CDR3 loop spans 13 amino acids. Trimming cost V 5 bases and J 7 bases; bases outside gene matches: 6. CDR3 amino acids: CASSPQGVGEAFF. The DNA for the CDR3 is TGTGCCAGCAGCCCACAGGGGGTAGGTGAAGCTTTCTTT.

The chain is built from TRBV7-6 and TRBJ2-3; D gene uncertain. V was shortened by 0 bases and J by 0 bases, with 10 bases between the two germline ends. Germline V gene lookup returns CDR1 SGHVS and CDR2 FNYEAQ. This CDR3 is 16 amino acids long. CDR3 DNA: TGTGCCAGCAGCTTAGCGCCTGCCTCTAGCACAGATACGCAGTATTTT. This sequence encodes CASSLAPASSTDTQYF.

This chain links TRBV6-9 with TRBJ2-5; TRBD1 matches 8 bases. Trimming took 5 bases from V and 5 from J; bases not matched to a gene: 13. CDR3 length: 16 residues. Germline V CDR1 and CDR2: MNHGY, SVAAGI. CDR3: CASSATEFRDRETQYF. The CDR3 nucleotides are TGTGCCAGCAGTGCGACCGAATTCAGGGACAGGGAGACCCAGTACTTC.

This chain connects TRBV2 to TRBJ2-1; a possible D gene is TRBD2 (5 bases). The CDR3 runs to 14 residues. The germline V gene encodes CDR1 SNHLY and CDR2 FYNNEI. Between the trimmed V and J ends, which lost 1 base and 5 bases, there was a span of 9 bases. The CDR3 region has the DNA TGTGCCAGCAGTGAAGATGCCGGGGACAATGAGCAGTTCTTC. Amino acids: CASSEDAGDNEQFF.

This chain uses TRBV30 with TRBJ2-3, with 9 bases that match TRBD2. Germline V gives CDR1 GTSNPN, CDR2 SVGIG (reference sequence). The CDR3 spans 14 residues. V shed 5 bases and J 1 base; nucleotides not matched to a gene: 4. In DNA form, the CDR3 reads TGTGCCTGGGGGACTAGCTGGGGCACAGATACGCAGTATTTT. As protein: CAWGTSWGTDTQYF.

The chain combines TRBV9 with TRBJ2-1; 10 nucleotides agree with TRBD2. J lost 7 bases, V lost 4 bases, and 8 bases had no gene match. Germline lookup yields CDR1 SGDLS and CDR2 YYNGEE. The CDR3 contains 15 residues. The CDR3, as DNA: TGTGCCAGCAGCATCTCTAGCGGGAGAACGAATGAGCAGTTCTTC. Encoded protein: CASSISSGRTNEQFF. The variable domain in full, completed from reference TRBV9 and TRBJ2-1, reads DSGVTQTPKHLITATGQRVTLRCSPRSGDLSVYWYQQSLDQGLQFLIQYYNGEERAKGNILERFSAQQFPDLHSELNLSSLELGDSALYFCASSISSGRTNEQFFGPGTRLTVL.

This clonotype was seen more than once but under ten times. J is TRBJ2-7 and V is TRBV5-1, with TRBD1 matching over 8 bases. Germline loops: CDR1 SGHRS, CDR2 YFSETQ. With 4 bases clipped from V and 6 bases from J, the junction kept 9 bases outside the gene matches. The CDR3 runs to 14 residues. The DNA for the CDR3 is TGCGCCAGCAGCCCAACCGTCACAGGGGGCGAGCAGTACTTC. It yields the protein CASSPTVTGGEQYF.

This clonotype was found a few times. This chain connects TRBV6-2 or TRBV6-3 to TRBJ1-5, with D possibly being TRBD1 (5 bases). Germline CDR1 is MNHEY and CDR2 is SVGEGT. The CDR3 sequence is 16 residues long. The V end lost 0 bases, the J end lost 4 bases, and 13 bases lay between the germline ends. The CDR3 sequence is CASSYSMEGRNQPQHF. CDR3 in DNA: TGTGCCAGCAGTTACTCGATGGAGGGGAGAAATCAGCCCCAGCATTTT.

This clonotype has just a few counts. J is TRBJ2-2 and V is TRBV5-4; tentatively, D is TRBD2 (5 bases). V dropped 4 bases and J dropped 6 bases, with 19 bases sitting between them. Germline CDR1 SGHNT, CDR2 YYREEE (reference sequence). This CDR3 is built from 16 residues. CDR3 protein: CASSVEGRGWAGELFF. The DNA of the CDR3 is TGTGCCAGCAGCGTAGAAGGACGGGGTTGGGCCGGGGAGCTGTTTTTT.